Below, 13 T cell receptor beta chains from the same sample are listed, as sequenced in a study of cytomegalovirus exposure and HLA in healthy donors. PCR used 60 Vbeta primers and 13 Jbeta primers. Clones were sequenced by immunoSEQ multiplex PCR, and TCRdb holds only the in-frame ones, with some missing. The table records about 110,000 clones, over 65% of them present only once. Sequenced input: PBMCs. These receptors came from a woman in her thirties in good health and CMV-seronegative.

The chain recombines TRBV28 with TRBJ1-2, with D unresolved. The V gene lost 3 bases and the J gene lost 4 bases, with 12 bases spanning the gap. The CDR3 spans 14 residues. Germline-derived CDR1 and CDR2 are MDHEN and SYDVKM. The CDR3 coding sequence is TGTGCCAGCAGTTTTCTGACAACCGGCTATGGCTACACCTTC. Residues: CASSFLTTGYGYTF.

This clone was found a few times. The rearrangement links TRBV9 to TRBJ1-6; 9 bases are shared with TRBD1. V lost 3 bases and J lost 10; bases outside the gene matches: 5. This CDR3 contains 14 residues. CDR1 and CDR2 (germline): SGDLS, YYNGEE. The CDR3 sequence: CASSAGTGSSPLHF. The CDR3 DNA reads TGTGCCAGCAGCGCCGGGACAGGGTCATCACCCCTCCACTTT.

The chain is built from TRBV19 and TRBJ1-2; TRBD1 agrees at 7 bases. The CDR3 length is 12 residues. Per germline, CDR1 LNHDA and CDR2 SQIVND (reference sequence). Trimming took 6 bases from V and 4 from J; bases not matched to a gene: 2. CDR3 residues: CASRRQGYGYTF. As DNA, the CDR3 is TGTGCCAGTAGGAGACAGGGCTATGGCTACACCTTC.

Note on this clone: Distinct nucleotide sequences in the sample also encode this CDR3. This rearrangement joins TRBV9 to TRBJ2-3; D gene uncertain. The CDR3 contains 15 residues. V was cut by 0 bases and J by 2 bases, with 10 bases left in between. Germline values: CDR1 SGDLS, CDR2 YYNGEE. This CDR3 is CASSVGLELTDTQYF. The CDR3 DNA reads as TGTGCCAGCAGCGTAGGGTTAGAACTCACAGATACGCAGTATTTT.

The V and J genes are TRBV5-1 and TRBJ2-5; D unclear. Germline loops: CDR1 SGHRS, CDR2 YFSETQ. Deletions cut 0 bases from V and 2 bases from J, with 8 bases between. The CDR3 is 14 amino acids. CDR3 sequence (DNA): TGCGCCAGCAGCTTGGCCGCCAGTCAAGAGACCCAGTACTTC. As protein: CASSLAASQETQYF.

The gene calls are TRBV4-2 and TRBJ1-2, with 8 bases that match TRBD1. Germline CDR1 and CDR2: LGHNA and YNFKEQ. Germline trimming cut 3 bases from V and 7 bases from J; bases unmatched to any gene: 4. This CDR3 contains 13 residues. CDR3 in DNA: TGTGCCAGCAGCCAGCAGGGGGCGGGTGGCTACACCTTC. Translating gives CASSQQGAGGYTF.

Points on this clone: Other DNA variants within this sample encode the same CDR3. The chain uses TRBV7-3 and TRBJ1-1, with 10 positions matching TRBD1. This CDR3 region has 14 residues. Trimming at V came to 5 bases and at J to 5 bases, leaving 5 bases not matched to a gene. The germline CDR1 and CDR2 sequences are SGHTA and FQGTGA. In DNA form, the CDR3 reads TGTGCCAGCAGCCCGGGACAGGGGAATACTGAAGCTTTCTTT. It translates to CASSPGQGNTEAFF. The full variable domain, with the rest looked up from reference TRBV7-3 and TRBJ1-1, is GAGVSQTPSNKVTEKGKYVELRCDPISGHTALYWYRQSLGQGPEFLIYFQGTGAADDSGLPNDRFFAVRPEGSVSTLKIQRTERGDSAVYLCASSPGQGNTEAFFGQGTRLTVV.

The J gene is TRBJ1-1, the V gene TRBV4-3; D possibly corresponds to TRBD1 (5 bases). V shed 1 base and J shed 7 bases, with 10 bases lying between them. The CDR3 has 13 residues. In germline, CDR1 is LGHNA, CDR2 YSLEER. The CDR3 sequence is CASSQGTPLEAFF. Here the CDR3 DNA reads TGCGCCAGCAGCCAAGGGACACCCCTTGAAGCTTTCTTT.

This chain links TRBV30 with TRBJ1-4, with D uncertain. Germline V lookup: CDR1 GTSNPN, CDR2 SVGIG (reference sequence). CDR3 size: 13 residues. Trimming took 0 bases from V and 4 from J, leaving 6 bases between them. CDR3 residues: CAWSVAFNEKLFF. The CDR3 DNA reads TGTGCCTGGAGTGTGGCTTTTAATGAAAAACTGTTTTTT.

This rearrangement joins TRBV4-1 to TRBJ2-2, with 11 nucleotides matching TRBD2. CDR3 length: 21 amino acids. V shed 5 bases and J 4 bases; nucleotides not matched to a gene: 21. The germline V gene has CDR1 MGHRA and CDR2 YSYEKL. CDR3 protein: CASSGRLSGGETDRGTGELFF. In DNA form, the CDR3 reads TGCGCCAGCAGCGGACGGCTTAGCGGGGGGGAGACAGACCGGGGCACCGGGGAGCTGTTTTTT.

This chain joins TRBV9 and TRBJ1-1, with 8 bases aligning to TRBD1. This CDR3 contains 13 residues. Germline assignment: CDR1 SGDLS and CDR2 YYNGEE. Trimming took 10 bases from V and 11 from J; bases not matched to a gene: 16. CDR3 region: CAGTPRAGGNAFF. CDR3 DNA: TGTGCCGGCACCCCGAGGGCAGGGGGCAATGCTTTCTTT. The whole variable domain, filled in from reference TRBV9 and TRBJ1-1, reads DSGVTQTPKHLITATGQRVTLRCSPRSGDLSVYWYQQSLDQGLQFLIQYYNGEERAKGNILERFSAQQFPDLHSELNLSSLELGDSALYFCAGTPRAGGNAFFGQGTRLTVV.

V usage is TRBV25-1 and J usage is TRBJ2-7, with 11 bases fitting TRBD2. The ends lost 4 bases at V and 6 bases at J; junction bases unmatched: 5. The germline V gene encodes CDR1 MGHDK and CDR2 SYGVNS. The CDR3 has 14 residues. The CDR3 region has the DNA TGTGCCAGCAGTGTAGCGGGAGGGCCCGTCGAGCAGTACTTC. It is translated as CASSVAGGPVEQYF.

The chain combines TRBV7-2 with TRBJ1-2; no firm D call. The CDR3 runs 12 residues. Germline V gene lookup returns CDR1 SGHTA and CDR2 FQGNSA. Trimming cost V 3 bases and J 8 bases, with 10 bases left between them. The CDR3 spells CASSFQVWGYTF. The CDR3 DNA follows: TGTGCCAGCAGCTTTCAGGTCTGGGGCTACACCTTC.